Shown below are 3 T cell receptor beta chains from a single sample sequenced in a study of shared clonotypes between healthy human individuals (dated by TCRdb to the early 2020s). The library was prepared using the immunoSEQ multiplex PCR assay. This immuneACCESS table, as held by TCRdb, lists in-frame sequences with V and J called but not all clones. Of the missing ones, under half trace to an unresolved V gene in checked studies; the others have no known cause. The sample table holds over a million clones, of which 98% were seen once. The ten most abundant clones make up about 0.45% of the sample. Specimen: naive CD4+ T cells sorted from blood. The sample's cell subset or site, from its label and the paper: CD45RA+ positively selected. The receptors come from a man aged 30 to 39 in good health.

This chain joins TRBV11-2 and TRBJ2-4; D call uncertain. V was clipped by 0 bases and J by 8 bases, with 8 bases between them. The CDR3 length is 13 residues. Germline values: CDR1 SGHAT, CDR2 FQNNGV. For the CDR3, the DNA is TGTGCCAGCAGCTTAGAGCCCCGAGACATTCAGTACTTC. It codes for CASSLEPRDIQYF. The whole variable domain, remainder taken from reference TRBV11-2 and TRBJ2-4, is EAGVAQSPRYKIIEKRQSVAFWCNPISGHATLYWYQQILGQGPKLLIQFQNNGVVDDSQLPKDRFSAERLKGVDSTLKIQPAKLEDSAVYLCASSLEPRDIQYFGAGTRLSVL.

Comment on this clone: This CDR3 is also generated by other DNA sequences in the sample. The rearrangement links TRBV6-5 to TRBJ1-1, with D tentatively TRBD1 (5 bases). Germline-derived CDR1 and CDR2 are MNHEY and SVGAGI. This CDR3 spans 13 amino acids. Deletions cut 2 bases from V and 1 base from J, with 5 bases between. CDR3 residues: CASSYQGNTEAFF. CDR3 bases: TGTGCCAGCAGTTACCAGGGGAACACTGAAGCTTTCTTT.

The J gene is TRBJ1-2, the V gene TRBV27; 12 nucleotides align to TRBD1. J was trimmed by 3 bases and V by 1 base; bases with no gene match: 9. Germline CDR1 is MNHEY and CDR2 is SMNVEV (reference sequence). The CDR3 totals 18 residues. The DNA for the CDR3 is TGTGCCAGCAGTTTATTGGGTGTCGGGACAGGGGGCGACTATGGCTACACCTTC. Amino acid sequence: CASSLLGVGTGGDYGYTF.